This T cell receptor beta chain was documented in a study of T-cell reconstitution after alpha-beta-depleted transplantation in children. The library targeted TCRbeta and was prepared with unique molecular identifiers. TCRdb independently ran MiXCR on the PCR reads; one entry per CDR3 protein. The top ten hold roughly a quarter of the sample, which has 350,000 to 500,000 distinct CDR3 sequences, 43% seen once. CDR1 is SGHRS and CDR2 is YFSETQ in the germline V gene. The CDR3 has 15 amino acids. With 2 bases removed from V and 0 bases from J, the gap between germline ends came to 9 bases. The material was PBMCs, obtained before TCRalphabeta/CD19-depleted stem cell transplant. This chain joins TRBV5-1 and TRBJ1-3; a possible D gene is TRBD1 (5 bases). This sequence originates from a girl aged 2 to 9 with aplastic anemia, due to receive a stem cell transplant. The CDR3 nucleotides are TGCGCCAGCAGCTTTGGGGACGGCTCTGGAAACACCATATATTTT. This gives the protein CASSFGDGSGNTIYF.